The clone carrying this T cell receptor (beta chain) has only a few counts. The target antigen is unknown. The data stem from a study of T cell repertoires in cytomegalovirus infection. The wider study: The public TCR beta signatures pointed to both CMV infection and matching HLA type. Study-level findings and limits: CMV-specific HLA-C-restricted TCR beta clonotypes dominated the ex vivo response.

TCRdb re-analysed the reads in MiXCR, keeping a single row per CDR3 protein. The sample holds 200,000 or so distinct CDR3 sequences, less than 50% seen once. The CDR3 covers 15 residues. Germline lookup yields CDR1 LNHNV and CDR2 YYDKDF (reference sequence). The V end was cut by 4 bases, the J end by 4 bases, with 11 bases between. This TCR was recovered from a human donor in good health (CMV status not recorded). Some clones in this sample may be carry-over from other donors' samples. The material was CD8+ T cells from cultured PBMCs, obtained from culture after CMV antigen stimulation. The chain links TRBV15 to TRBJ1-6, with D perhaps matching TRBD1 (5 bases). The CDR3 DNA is TGTGCCACCAGCACGGACGGGGGGTATAATTCACCCCTCCACTTT. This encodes CATSTDGGYNSPLHF.